Listed below are T cell receptor beta chains from one sample, sequenced in a study of cytomegalovirus exposure and HLA in healthy donors. Using immunoSEQ multiplex PCR, the repertoire was profiled, and TCRdb retains in-frame clones only, with some absent. The sample holds about 140,000 clones; approximately 79% are singletons and the top ten take less than 1.5%. Sequencing was performed on PBMCs. Source of these receptors: a female donor in good health and CMV-seronegative. CDR3s include the opening cysteine and the closing phenylalanine or tryptophan. The D gene is left open where the match is weak. Rows give clone size only sometimes, using once, few, many, or a class for an expanded clone.

. few TRBJ1-1 TRBV9 CASSVEGRTEAFF TGTGCCAGCAGCGTAGAAGGGAGGACTGAAGCTTTCTTT
. . TRBJ1-1 TRBV9 CASSGRVRTEAFF TGTGCCAGCAGCGGCAGGGTGCGGACTGAAGCTTTCTTT
TRBD1 . TRBJ2-1 TRBV9 CASSASGQGYNEQFF TGTGCCAGCAGCGCCTCAGGACAGGGCTACAATGAGCAGTTCTTC
. . TRBJ1-4 TRBV6-1 CASSEDLITVNEKLFF TGTGCCAGCAGTGAAGATCTTATAACGGTTAATGAAAAACTGTTTTTT
. . TRBJ2-3 TRBV2 CASNRQKLPSATSTDTQYF TGTGCCAGCAATCGACAGAAACTTCCCTCGGCGACTAGCACAGATACGCAGTATTTT
. few TRBJ2-5 TRBV5-8 CASSLGGGQETQYF TGTGCCAGCAGCTTGGGTGGAGGGCAAGAGACCCAGTACTTC
. . TRBJ1-2 TRBV15 CATSREQAKGPQSGYTF TGTGCCACCAGCAGAGAACAGGCTAAGGGCCCCCAGAGTGGCTACACCTTC
TRBD1 . TRBJ1-1 TRBV28 CASRLRQGVAEAFF TGTGCCAGCAGGCTGAGGCAGGGGGTGGCTGAAGCTTTCTTT
TRBD1 once TRBJ2-7 TRBV28 CASSRGTGKDYEQYF TGTGCCAGCAGTCGCGGGACAGGAAAAGACTACGAGCAGTACTTC
TRBD1 . TRBJ1-2 TRBV29-1 CSGGQGAGGYTF TGCAGCGGTGGACAGGGGGCGGGTGGCTACACCTTC
. . TRBJ1-1 TRBV7-6 CASSFAGESYTEAFF TGTGCCAGCAGCTTCGCAGGGGAGTCGTACACTGAAGCTTTCTTT
. . TRBJ1-2 TRBV2 CASSPLGEYTF TGTGCCAGCAGTCCCCTCGGGGAGTACACCTTC
. . TRBJ1-4 TRBV19 CASTQRFGEKLFF TGTGCCAGCACTCAGCGGTTCGGTGAAAAACTGTTTTTT
TRBD1 . TRBJ1-2 TRBV18 CASSPETGGNGYTF TGTGCCAGCTCACCGGAAACAGGGGGCAATGGCTACACCTTC
TRBD2 . TRBJ2-3 TRBV9 CASSPTDSRGGQYF TGTGCCAGCAGCCCCACGGACTCGCGGGGGGGGCAGTATTTT
. . TRBJ2-5 TRBV5-6 CASSLNEEETQYF TGTGCCAGCAGCTTAAATGAGGAAGAGACCCAGTACTTC
TRBD1 . TRBJ2-5 TRBV7-2 CASSTATTGGGRTQYF TGTGCCAGCAGCACCGCAACCACAGGGGGCGGGAGGACCCAGTACTTC
TRBD1 . TRBJ1-4 TRBV15 CATSGQGDEKLFF TGTGCCACAAGCGGACAGGGGGACGAAAAACTGTTTTTT
. . TRBJ1-1 TRBV10-1 CASSEGVGEAFF TGCGCCAGCAGTGAGGGAGTGGGTGAAGCTTTCTTT
TRBD1 . TRBJ2-7 TRBV6-1 CAANRDRTSYEQYF TGTGCCGCTAACCGGGACAGAACATCCTACGAGCAGTACTTC
. . TRBJ1-2 TRBV4-2 CASSQELTGYGYTF TGTGCCAGCAGCCAAGAACTGACAGGCTATGGCTACACCTTC
TRBD1 . TRBJ2-7 TRBV5-1 CASTVPTGTGDEQYF TGCGCCAGCACAGTACCAACCGGGACAGGGGACGAGCAGTACTTC
. . TRBJ1-5 TRBV28 CASSSTPTGLPHQPQHF TGTGCCAGCAGTTCTACTCCTACAGGGTTACCGCATCAGCCCCAGCATTTT
. . TRBJ2-3 TRBV9 CASSVGGGSTDTQYF TGTGCCAGCAGCGTAGGAGGAGGTTCCACAGATACGCAGTATTTT
TRBD1 few TRBJ1-4 TRBV7-9 CASSRRQGNNEKLFF TGTGCCAGCAGCCGCCGACAGGGGAATAATGAAAAACTGTTTTTT
. . TRBJ2-6 TRBV2 CASNPDSSSGANVLTF TGTGCCAGCAACCCAGACAGTAGCTCTGGGGCCAACGTCCTGACTTTC
TRBD2 . TRBJ2-1 TRBV19 CASSSGSSNEQFF TGTGCCAGTAGTAGCGGGAGTTCCAATGAGCAGTTCTTC
. . TRBJ1-4 TRBV4-2 CASSQDWQGDEKLFF TGTGCCAGCAGCCAAGATTGGCAGGGTGATGAAAAACTGTTTTTT
TRBD2 . TRBJ2-7 TRBV7-9 CASSLGGLAGSFYEQYF TGTGCCAGCAGCTTGGGGGGATTAGCGGGGTCTTTCTACGAGCAGTACTTC
. few TRBJ1-4 TRBV6-1 CASSEYRGGPEKLFF TGTGCCAGCAGTGAATATCGGGGGGGCCCTGAAAAACTGTTTTTT
. . TRBJ1-2 TRBV6-6 CASSYLTQGPYGYTF TGTGCCAGCAGTTACTTGACACAGGGTCCCTATGGCTACACCTTC
. . TRBJ1-1 TRBV14 CASSQHLLQGTEAFF TGTGCCAGCAGCCAACACCTACTGCAGGGTACTGAAGCTTTCTTT
TRBD2 once TRBJ2-5 TRBV29-1 CSVRGLAQETQYF TGCAGCGTGCGGGGACTAGCCCAAGAGACCCAGTACTTC
. . TRBJ2-3 TRBV5-6 CASSLGQDTDTQYF TGTGCCAGCAGCTTGGGGCAGGACACAGATACGCAGTATTTT
. few TRBJ1-1 TRBV19 CASSIFGQDAEAFF TGTGCCAGTAGTATTTTTGGCCAGGATGCTGAAGCTTTCTTT
. . TRBJ2-7 TRBV28 CASSPRTDHKQYF TGTGCCAGCAGTCCCCGTACAGACCATAAGCAGTACTTC
. . TRBJ2-5 TRBV5-4 CASSFRLGYQETQYF TGTGCCAGCAGCTTCCGACTAGGGTACCAAGAGACCCAGTACTTC
. . TRBJ2-5 TRBV27 CASSPWYSIQTQYF TGTGCCAGCAGTCCTTGGTATAGTATCCAGACCCAGTACTTC
TRBD2 . TRBJ2-5 TRBV4-1 CASSQSGLAGYETQYF TGCGCCAGCAGCCAATCAGGACTAGCGGGGTACGAGACCCAGTACTTC
TRBD2 . TRBJ2-7 TRBV27 CAPWVAGTPEQYF TGTGCTCCTTGGGTAGCGGGAACACCCGAGCAGTACTTC
. . TRBJ2-2 TRBV30 CAWSGLASTGELFF TGTGCCTGGAGTGGTCTAGCGTCGACCGGGGAGCTGTTTTTT
. . TRBJ1-2 TRBV6-1 CASSGEGYGYTF TGTGCCAGCAGCGGGGAGGGCTATGGCTACACCTTC
TRBD2 . TRBJ2-1 TRBV6-1 CASRSGTSGSNEQFF TGTGCCAGCAGATCAGGGACTAGCGGGAGCAATGAGCAGTTCTTC
. . TRBJ1-1 TRBV29-1 CSVSYSTGINTEAFF TGCAGCGTCTCCTATTCCACAGGGATCAACACTGAAGCTTTCTTT
TRBD2 once TRBJ2-3 TRBV6-1 CASSEDRLAGLVDTQYF TGTGCCAGCAGTGAGGATCGACTAGCGGGACTTGTAGATACGCAGTATTTT
TRBD1 few TRBJ1-4 TRBV28 CASSLSGRGDEKLFF TGTGCCAGCAGTTTGTCAGGCAGGGGGGACGAAAAACTGTTTTTT
. few TRBJ1-1 TRBV18 CASSPQGGNTEAFF TGTGCCAGCTCACCACAGGGAGGAAACACTGAAGCTTTCTTT
. . TRBJ1-5 TRBV18 CASSEGSNQPQHF TGTGCCAGCTCAGAGGGAAGCAATCAGCCCCAGCATTTT
TRBD1 . TRBJ1-1 TRBV19 CASMRDRASTEAFF TGTGCCAGTATGAGGGACAGGGCGAGCACTGAAGCTTTCTTT
TRBD1 . TRBJ1-2 TRBV2 CASSDGSRGTF TGTGCCAGCAGTGATGGCTCCAGGGGGACCTTC